The clone carrying this T cell receptor beta chain was found a few times. The target antigen is unknown. The people who gave samples were healthy Caucasians from Russia, aged roughly 6 to 100. Per sample, no less than 6 micrograms of total RNA were extracted. This record comes from a study of blood T cells in healthy people across ages. Study-wide points: Unsorted PBMC input precluded a conclusive naive versus antigen-experienced comparison. Both naive CD4+ cell counts and diversity were greater in long-lived donors than in aged donors.

A second about 7 to 11 cycle PCR used barcoded and J-beta primers. TCRdb re-called the 5' RACE reads with MiXCR, one entry per CDR3 protein. The data show around 2 million distinct CDR3 sequences, with roughly 43% seen just once and 23% held by the top ten. Germline CDR1 is LNHDA and CDR2 is SQIVND (reference sequence). Trimming took off 5 bases at V and 2 bases at J, with 11 bases between the two ends. The length of the CDR3 is 14 residues. The chain links TRBV19 to TRBJ2-3, with D hard to call. Sequenced material: blood. The origin of this receptor is a human donor in good health. The CDR3 DNA sequence: TGTGCCAGTAGTGGCTTGGCGGCCACAGATACGCAGTATTTT. Residues: CASSGLAATDTQYF. Variable domain in full (rest from reference TRBV19 and TRBJ2-3): DGGITQSPKYLFRKEGQNVTLSCEQNLNHDAMYWYRQDPGQGLRLIYYSQIVNDFQKGDIAEGYSVSREKKESFPLTVTSAQKNPTAFYLCASSGLAATDTQYFGPGTRLTVL.